This T cell receptor beta chain is from a study of human T cells and chemical hapten exposure. Overall study context: Per-sample TCR yield variation was attributed mainly to small pooled library volume differences. Study-wide results and limits: No change in TCRs above 1 in 1000 frequency was produced by DPC sensitization.

Germline CDR1 and CDR2: MNHEY and SMNVEV (reference sequence). The CDR3 spans 19 residues. The V segment lost 4 bases and the J segment 7 bases; nucleotides outside the gene matches: 20. There are many counts of this clonotype. What it binds is unknown. Each CDR3 protein gets one entry after TCRdb re-called the RACE reads with MiXCR. The top ten hold more than 1% of the sample, which has about 250,000 distinct CDR3 sequences, around 7.3% seen once. Sample time point: pre-sensitization, week 0. Treatment: therapeutic diphenylcyclopropenone sensitization with weekly scalp DPC. Non-pregnant alopecia patients aged 18 to 70, suitable for DPC therapy.

The source was whole blood, collected in connection with sensitization to the hapten diphenylcyclopropenone (DPC). This clonotype was obtained from a young man with alopecia areata. Some clones in this sample may be carry-over from other donors' samples. The rearrangement links TRBV27 to TRBJ1-5; TRBD1 matches 9 bases. CDR3 sequence (DNA): TGTGCCAGCAGTTCGACTCCGGGACAGGGATTAGTGGGTGGCCAGCCCCAGCATTTT. As protein: CASSSTPGQGLVGGQPQHF.